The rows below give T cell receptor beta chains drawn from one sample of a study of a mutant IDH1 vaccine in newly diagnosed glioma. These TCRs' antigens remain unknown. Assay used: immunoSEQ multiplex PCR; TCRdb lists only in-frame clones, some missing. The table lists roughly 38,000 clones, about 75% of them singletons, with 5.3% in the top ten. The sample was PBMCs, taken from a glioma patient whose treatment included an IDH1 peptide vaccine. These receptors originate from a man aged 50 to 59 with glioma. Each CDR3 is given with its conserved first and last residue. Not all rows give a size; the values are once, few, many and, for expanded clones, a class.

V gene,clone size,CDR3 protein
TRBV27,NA,CASSLRGSNQPQHF
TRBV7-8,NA,CASSLDTLRGAVGELFF
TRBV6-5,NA,CASRPNRVTNTEAFF
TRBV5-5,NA,CASSFEGGEIKETQYF
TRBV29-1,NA,CSVDGPSYNEQFF
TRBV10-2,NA,CASSASGRATEAFF
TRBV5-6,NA,CASSPGLAGTTQYF
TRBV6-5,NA,CASRERGGLQETQYF
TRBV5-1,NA,CASSLAGEAFF
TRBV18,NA,CASGEETQYF
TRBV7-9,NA,CASSLGGTGDPEQYF
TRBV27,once,CASSFYGANEKLFF
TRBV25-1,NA,CASSESRTLSYEQYF
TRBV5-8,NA,CASSPRGQGSYEQYF
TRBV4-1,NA,CASSQDGVSRPLHF
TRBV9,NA,CASSVSPTSTYEQYF